This TCR beta chain was observed in a study of OX40 agonist ivuxolimab in advanced cancers. Whole-study context: Ivuxolimab, which patients received intravenously every 2 weeks, was dosed at 0.01 to 10 mg/kg. Among those treated, three patients had partial responses, one with hepatocellular carcinoma and two with cutaneous melanoma.

CDR3 length: 16 amino acids. Germline values: CDR1 SGHRS, CDR2 YFSETQ. The trim removed 4 bases at V and 4 bases at J, leaving 11 bases unmatched. Some clones are missing from TCRdb's copy, which holds only in-frame ones; the method was immunoSEQ multiplex PCR. This table has 100,000 or so clones, under 95% appearing once. The receptor comes from an adult with an advanced solid tumor such as melanoma, head and neck, liver or kidney cancer. The specimen comprised CD4+ or CD8+ T cells sorted from blood, sampled in a trial of the OX40 agonist ivuxolimab. The V gene is TRBV5-1, the J gene TRBJ2-5, with TRBD1 matching over 9 bases. CDR3 loop: CASSDSRDRVRETQYF. In DNA, the CDR3 is TGCGCCAGCAGCGACTCCCGGGACAGGGTCAGAGAGACCCAGTACTTC.